Shown below are 9 T cell receptor beta chains from a single sample sequenced in a study of T-cell memory formation after mild COVID-19. TCRdb re-analysed the 5' RACE reads in MiXCR, keeping a single row per CDR3 protein. Of roughly 610,000 distinct CDR3 sequences in the sample, around 15% were seen once. The specimen sequenced was PBMCs or a T cell subset sorted from them (not recorded which). Source of these receptors: an adult woman who had mild COVID-19 (a few samples of this study predate the infection). Cell type and time point are not known.

This sequence joins TRBV24-1 and TRBJ2-1; 10 bases are shared with TRBD2. V shed 0 bases and J 8 bases; nucleotides not matched to a gene: 6. This CDR3 has 16 residues. Germline CDR1 and CDR2: KGHDR and SFDVKD. The CDR3 coding sequence is TGTGCCACCAGTGATTTGTCCCTAGCGGGAGTCTATGAGCAGTTCTTC. It translates to CATSDLSLAGVYEQFF.

This clonotype has just a few counts. V usage is TRBV2 and J usage is TRBJ1-1; tentatively, D is TRBD1 (6 bases). CDR1 and CDR2 (germline): SNHLY, FYNNEI. The CDR3 is 14 residues long. The V and J ends lost 6 bases and 0 bases respectively, with 11 bases between them. CDR3 amino acids: CASRKQGMNTEAFF. The CDR3 DNA reads as TGTGCCAGCAGGAAACAGGGAATGAACACTGAAGCTTTCTTT.

This rearrangement joins TRBV10-3 to TRBJ2-7, with D unclear. This CDR3 has 11 amino acids. Germline assignment: CDR1 ENHRY and CDR2 SYGVKD. Trimming removed 3 bases from V and 5 bases from J, with 5 bases in between. The CDR3 protein is CAISEGDEQYF. The CDR3 DNA reads as TGTGCCATCAGTGAAGGAGACGAGCAGTACTTC.

This clonotype appeared a few times. This sequence joins TRBV19 and TRBJ2-5, with D uncertain. Germline-derived CDR1 and CDR2 are LNHDA and SQIVND (reference sequence). The CDR3 is 13 amino acids. Trimming took 6 bases from V and 4 from J, leaving 12 bases between them. The CDR3 sequence: CASRQPPTETQYF. For the CDR3, the DNA is TGTGCCAGTAGACAGCCCCCGACAGAGACCCAGTACTTC.

Only a few counts were recorded for this clonotype. The chain is built from TRBV5-1 and TRBJ2-1; possible D gene TRBD2, 7 bases. CDR3 length: 16 amino acids. Germline values: CDR1 SGHRS, CDR2 YFSETQ. With 0 bases removed from V and 5 bases from J, the gap between germline ends came to 15 bases. CDR3 bases: TGCGCCAGCAGCTTGGCCGCGGGGGCAGGCCACAATGAGCAGTTCTTC. It is translated as CASSLAAGAGHNEQFF.

This clonotype was seen many times. This rearrangement joins TRBV7-2 to TRBJ2-7, with TRBD2 identical over 7 bases. The CDR3 extends over 13 amino acids. Germline V gene lookup returns CDR1 SGHTA and CDR2 FQGNSA. With 5 bases clipped from V and 3 bases from J, the junction kept 4 bases outside the gene matches. The CDR3 coding sequence is TGTGCCAGCAGCCTGGGACTATTCTACGAGCAGTACTTC. Its translation: CASSLGLFYEQYF.

In its sample, this clonotype was seen a few times. The rearrangement uses TRBV7-6 and TRBJ2-3; 8 bases align to TRBD2. The trim removed 5 bases at V and 2 bases at J, leaving 12 bases unmatched. Per germline, CDR1 SGHVS and CDR2 FNYEAQ. The CDR3 totals 17 residues. CDR3 in amino acids: CASSPKSSGYPTDTQYF. In nucleotides, the CDR3 is TGTGCCAGCAGCCCCAAGTCTAGCGGGTACCCCACAGATACGCAGTATTTT.

The chain carries TRBV12-3 or TRBV12-4 and TRBJ1-2; perhaps TRBD1 as D (6 bases). The V end was cut by 0 bases, the J end by 7 bases, with 12 bases between. The CDR3 has 14 residues. The CDR3 DNA sequence: TGTGCCAGCAGTTTAGCGGGCAGGGGAGGTGGCTACACCTTC. Protein sequence: CASSLAGRGGGYTF.

This clonotype was seen only a few times. V is TRBV6-5 and J is TRBJ2-3, with D maybe TRBD1 (6 bases). The CDR3 is 15 residues long. Germline CDR1 MNHEY, CDR2 SVGAGI. The ends were cut back, 0 bases at V and 1 base at J, with 8 bases in the middle. CDR3 sequence: CASSYSNRGTDTQYF. The CDR3 DNA reads as TGTGCCAGCAGTTACTCGAACAGGGGCACAGATACGCAGTATTTT.